This entry describes one TCR beta chain. What it recognizes is unknown. The CDR3 is 16 residues long. Trimming at V came to 3 bases and at J to 6 bases, leaving 6 bases not matched to a gene. Germline V gives CDR1 KGHSH, CDR2 LQKENI. The PCR used 60 Vbeta and 13 Jbeta primers. The method was immunoSEQ multiplex PCR; TCRdb's version includes in-frame clones alone and lacks a portion of them. The repertoire includes about 160,000 clones, approximately 79% of them detected once, and around 1.5% sits in the top ten. The data originate from a study of cytomegalovirus exposure and HLA in healthy donors. Study details: A preliminary data release comprised about 85 million unique TCRs obtained from HLA-typed donors. Whole-study findings and limits: Productive rates of about 87% or about 30% were seen for most TCR beta V segments in an earlier analysis. While the bulk of TCR sequences proved rare, some public TCRs turned up in many donors.

Donors had nominal health at sampling but likely had unrecorded immune exposures. The sequence was collected from a man aged 55 to 70 in good health and CMV-seronegative. Sequenced material: PBMCs. The chain carries TRBV18 and TRBJ2-2, with 11 bases lining up with TRBD1. Here the CDR3 reads CASSPGQGAGPGELFF. In nucleotides, the CDR3 is TGTGCCAGCTCACCCGGACAGGGGGCCGGTCCCGGGGAGCTGTTTTTT.